A single sample gave rise to the 13 T cell receptor beta chains below, sequenced in a study of T cell repertoires in cytomegalovirus infection. TCRdb re-derived calls from the reads in MiXCR, one entry per CDR3 protein. The sample records roughly 140,000 distinct CDR3 sequences, about 20% being singletons. Sequencing was done on a sample of PBMCs. All receptors derive from a human donor in good health (CMV status not recorded). Some clones in this sample may be carry-over from other donors' samples.

The sample holds a few counts of this clonotype. The rearrangement uses TRBV10-2 and TRBJ1-3; weak D call: TRBD1 (6 bases). Germline V lookup: CDR1 WSHSY, CDR2 SAAADI. CDR3 length: 15 residues. V lost 8 bases to trimming and J lost 2 bases, with 16 bases between them. DNA of the CDR3: TGCGCCAGCGACAACAGGGATGGCACTGGAAACACCATATATTTT. Amino acid sequence: CASDNRDGTGNTIYF.

In this sample, this clonotype turned up once. This likely comes from a read error, as the CDR3 has no conserved phenylalanine or tryptophan at its end. J is TRBJ2-2 and V is TRBV11-3, with D perhaps given as TRBD1 or TRBD2 (5 bases each). The CDR3 consists of 16 residues. Between the trimmed V and J ends, which lost 0 bases and 1 base, there was a span of 9 bases. Germline V gene sequence: CDR1 SGHNT, CDR2 YENEEA. CDR3 region: CASSLEGRMNTGELFL. Here the CDR3 DNA reads TGTGCCAGCAGCTTAGAGGGACGGATGAACACCGGGGAGCTGTTTCTT.

Here the CDR3 reads CATSRRTRYSGNTIYF. CDR3 bases: TGTGCCACCAGCAGACGGACACGGTACTCTGGAAACACCATATATTTT. V usage is TRBV15 and J usage is TRBJ1-3, with TRBD1 as a possible D gene (5 bases). This CDR3 spans 16 amino acids. With 2 bases removed from V and 0 bases from J, the gap between germline ends came to 11 bases. Germline V gene sequence: CDR1 LNHNV, CDR2 YYDKDF (reference sequence).

V gene TRBV29-1 combines with J gene TRBJ2-2, with TRBD2 matching 7 bases. V lost 0 bases, J lost 6 bases, and 7 bases stayed unmatched. The CDR3 contains 15 residues. The germline V gene has CDR1 SQVTM and CDR2 ANQGSEA. CDR3 in DNA: TGCAGCGTTGAAGAAGCCACGGGGGGAGCCGGGGAGCTGTTTTTT. Amino acids: CSVEEATGGAGELFF.

This clonotype was found a few times. The V gene is TRBV7-2, the J gene TRBJ2-1; 8 bases agree with TRBD2. CDR3 length: 15 amino acids. V shed 5 bases and J 0 bases; nucleotides not matched to a gene: 3. CDR1 is SGHTA and CDR2 is FQGNSA in the germline V gene. The CDR3, as DNA: TGTGCCAGCAGCGCGGGACTAGGCTCCTACAATGAGCAGTTCTTC. Its translation is CASSAGLGSYNEQFF.

Only a few counts were recorded for this clonotype. This chain uses TRBV15 with TRBJ2-7; 10 positions match TRBD1. J gave up 4 bases and V 5 bases, and 8 bases lay outside the gene matches. CDR1 and CDR2 from the germline V gene are LNHNV and YYDKDF (reference sequence). This CDR3 is built from 15 residues. The CDR3 region is CATSYTGTGDYEQYF. The CDR3 bases are TGTGCCACCAGCTATACCGGGACAGGGGATTACGAGCAGTACTTC.

J is TRBJ2-1 and V is TRBV20-1, with 10 bases lining up with TRBD2. Germline V lookup: CDR1 DFQATT, CDR2 SNEGSKA (reference sequence). Unmatched junction bases numbered 14, after V lost 5 bases and J lost 4 bases. The length of the CDR3 is 17 residues. This CDR3 is CSAQKQPSGRVYNEQFF. DNA of the CDR3: TGCAGTGCTCAAAAACAGCCAAGCGGGAGGGTTTACAATGAGCAGTTCTTC.

This clonotype was observed many times. J is TRBJ2-3 and V is TRBV7-9, with no clear D. V lost 5 bases to trimming and J lost 0 bases, with 9 bases between them. This CDR3 contains 14 residues. Per the germline V gene, CDR1 is SEHNR and CDR2 is FQNEAQ (reference sequence). In DNA form, the CDR3 reads TGTGCCAGCAGCACGTTAGCTAGCACAGATACGCAGTATTTT. Protein sequence: CASSTLASTDTQYF. The variable domain in full, completed from reference TRBV7-9 and TRBJ2-3, reads DTGVSQNPRHKITKRGQNVTFRCDPISEHNRLYWYRQTLGQGPEFLTYFQNEAQLEKSRLLSDRFSAERPKGSFSTLEIQRTEQGDSAMYLCASSTLASTDTQYFGPGTRLTVL.

The chain employs TRBV12-3 or TRBV12-4 and TRBJ1-1; D not certain. The V and J ends lost 1 base and 5 bases respectively, with 17 bases between them. The CDR3 has 16 residues. CDR3 bases: TGTGCCAGCAGTTTAGGAGTCGGCCCGGGGTGGACTGAAGCTTTCTTT. This translates into CASSLGVGPGWTEAFF.

This clonotype was observed a handful of times. The J gene is TRBJ2-2, the V gene TRBV6-5; 11 bases align to TRBD1. V dropped 4 bases and J dropped 6; count of bases not matched to a gene: 4. Germline V gives CDR1 MNHEY, CDR2 SVGAGI. The CDR3 runs 15 residues. CDR3 protein: CASSSDRGRPGELFF. For the CDR3, the DNA is TGTGCCAGCAGTTCGGACAGGGGGCGCCCCGGGGAGCTGTTTTTT.

The chain combines TRBV5-1 with TRBJ2-1; 9 nucleotides match TRBD2. Germline loops: CDR1 SGHRS, CDR2 YFSETQ. This CDR3 has 16 amino acids. V shed 5 bases and J 4 bases; nucleotides not matched to a gene: 10. The chain's CDR3 is CASRLGGAGGYNEQFF. The DNA for the CDR3 is TGCGCCAGCAGACTGGGTGGAGCGGGAGGTTACAATGAGCAGTTCTTC.

The CDR3 protein is CASSGEGDEAFF. As DNA, the CDR3 is TGTGCCAGCAGTGGGGAAGGGGATGAAGCTTTCTTT. This sequence joins TRBV28 and TRBJ1-1; TRBD1 might be the D (5 bases). The germline gives CDR1 MDHEN, CDR2 SYDVKM. This CDR3 spans 12 amino acids. V was trimmed by 5 bases and J by 7 bases, leaving 11 bases between them.

The V gene is TRBV29-1, the J gene TRBJ1-3; D unresolved. The germline gives CDR1 SQVTM, CDR2 ANQGSEA. This CDR3 has 12 amino acids. V dropped 4 bases and J dropped 4 bases, with 8 bases sitting between them. The chain's CDR3 is CSVAKQGNTIYF. In nucleotides, the CDR3 is TGCAGCGTTGCCAAACAGGGAAACACCATATATTTT.